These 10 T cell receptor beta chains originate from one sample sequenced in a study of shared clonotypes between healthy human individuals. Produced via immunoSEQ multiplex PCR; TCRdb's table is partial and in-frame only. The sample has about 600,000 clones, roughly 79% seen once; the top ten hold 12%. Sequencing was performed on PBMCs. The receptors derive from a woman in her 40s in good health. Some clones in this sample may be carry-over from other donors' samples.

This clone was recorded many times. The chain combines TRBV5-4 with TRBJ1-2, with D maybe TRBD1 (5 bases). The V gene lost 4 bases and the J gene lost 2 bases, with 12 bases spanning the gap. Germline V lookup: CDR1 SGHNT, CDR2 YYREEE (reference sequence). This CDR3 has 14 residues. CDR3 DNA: TGTGCCAGCAGCAGGGGACCGACCAACTATGGCTACACCTTC. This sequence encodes CASSRGPTNYGYTF.

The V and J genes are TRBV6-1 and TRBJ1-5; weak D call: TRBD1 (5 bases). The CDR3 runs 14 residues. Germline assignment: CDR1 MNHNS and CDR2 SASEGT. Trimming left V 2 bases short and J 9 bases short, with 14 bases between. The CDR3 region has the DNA TGTGCCAGCAGTGAATCACATGGGGGGGTGCCCCAGCATTTT. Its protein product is CASSESHGGVPQHF.

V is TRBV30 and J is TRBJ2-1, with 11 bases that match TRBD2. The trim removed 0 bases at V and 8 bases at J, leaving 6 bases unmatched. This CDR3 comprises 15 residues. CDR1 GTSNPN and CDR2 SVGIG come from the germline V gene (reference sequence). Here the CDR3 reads CAWSVELAGAHEQFF. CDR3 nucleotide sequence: TGTGCCTGGAGTGTAGAACTAGCGGGAGCGCATGAGCAGTTCTTC.

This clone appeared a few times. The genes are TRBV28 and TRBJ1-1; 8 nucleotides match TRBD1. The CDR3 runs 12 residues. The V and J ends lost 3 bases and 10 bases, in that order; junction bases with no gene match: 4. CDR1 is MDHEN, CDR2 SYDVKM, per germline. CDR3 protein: CASSFLDRGAFF. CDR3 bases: TGTGCCAGCAGTTTCTTAGACAGGGGAGCTTTCTTT. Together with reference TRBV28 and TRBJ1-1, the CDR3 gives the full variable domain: DVKVTQSSRYLVKRTGEKVFLECVQDMDHENMFWYRQDPGLGLRLIYFSYDVKMKEKGDIPEGYSVSREKKERFSLILESASTNQTSMYLCASSFLDRGAFFGQGTRLTVV.

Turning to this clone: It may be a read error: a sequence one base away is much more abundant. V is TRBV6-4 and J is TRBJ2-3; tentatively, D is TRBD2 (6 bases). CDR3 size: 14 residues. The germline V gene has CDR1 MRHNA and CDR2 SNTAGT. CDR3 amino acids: CASSPGLSTDTQCF. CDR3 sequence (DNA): TGTGCCAGCAGTCCGGGACTTAGCACAGATACGCAGTGTTTT.

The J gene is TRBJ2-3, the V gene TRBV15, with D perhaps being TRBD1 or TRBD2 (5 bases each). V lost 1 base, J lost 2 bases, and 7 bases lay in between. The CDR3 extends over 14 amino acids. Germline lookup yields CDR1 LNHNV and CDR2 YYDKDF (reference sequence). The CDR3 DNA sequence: TGTGCCACCAGCAGAGGAGGGACCACAGATACGCAGTATTTT. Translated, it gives CATSRGGTTDTQYF.

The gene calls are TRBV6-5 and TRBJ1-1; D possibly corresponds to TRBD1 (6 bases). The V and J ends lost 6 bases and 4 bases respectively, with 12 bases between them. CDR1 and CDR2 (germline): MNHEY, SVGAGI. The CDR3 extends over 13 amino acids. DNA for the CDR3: TGTGCCAGCAGACGGGAGGGGGTCACTGAAGCTTTCTTT. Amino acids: CASRREGVTEAFF.

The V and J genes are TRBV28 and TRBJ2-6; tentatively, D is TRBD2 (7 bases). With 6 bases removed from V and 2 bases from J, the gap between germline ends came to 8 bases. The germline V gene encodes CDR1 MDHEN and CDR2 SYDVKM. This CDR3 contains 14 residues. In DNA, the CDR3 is TGTGCCAGCAGAGGGGGGGCTGGGGCCAACGTCCTGACTTTC. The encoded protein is CASRGGAGANVLTF.

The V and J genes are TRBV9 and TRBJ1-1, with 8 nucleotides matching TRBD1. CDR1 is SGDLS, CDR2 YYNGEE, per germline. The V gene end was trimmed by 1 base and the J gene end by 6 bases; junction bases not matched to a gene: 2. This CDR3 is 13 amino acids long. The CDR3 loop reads CASSVSQGAEAFF. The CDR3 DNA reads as TGTGCCAGCAGCGTATCACAGGGGGCTGAAGCTTTCTTT.

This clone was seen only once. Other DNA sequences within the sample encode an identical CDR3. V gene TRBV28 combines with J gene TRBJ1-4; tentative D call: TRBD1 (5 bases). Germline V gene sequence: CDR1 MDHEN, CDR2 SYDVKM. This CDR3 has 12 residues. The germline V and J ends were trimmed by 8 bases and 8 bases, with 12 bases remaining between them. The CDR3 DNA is TGTGCCAGCCGCCAGGGTTTAGAAAAACTGTTTTTT. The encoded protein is CASRQGLEKLFF.